This TCR beta chain was documented in a study of breast tumors, draining lymph nodes, adjacent tissues. Findings and caveats of the study: Tumor repertoires ranked between lymph nodes and nontumor tissue in diversity, with V and J gene preferences. The data were judged consistent with most tumor T cells coming from lymph node and expanding in tumor. Compared with basal-like, luminal-like tumors shared significantly more repertoire with nontumor tissue. Tumor T cell lymph node origin was a supported hypothesis, not proven.

Breast cancer patients provided tissue from their axillary draining lymph nodes. TCRdb re-called the multiplex PCR reads with MiXCR, one entry per CDR3 protein. The repertoire holds 140,000 or so distinct CDR3 sequences, with around a third as singletons. CDR1 is SGHVS, CDR2 FQNEAQ, per germline. V dropped 5 bases and J dropped 0; count of bases not matched to a gene: 2. This CDR3 contains 15 residues. Concerning this clonotype itself: Its cognate antigen is unknown.

Sequencing was performed on axillary lymph node tissue. The gene calls are TRBV7-8 and TRBJ2-5, with 11 bases lining up with TRBD2. This clonotype originated in a female donor with breast cancer. Some clones in this sample may be carry-over from other donors' samples. CDR3 nucleotides: TGTGCCAGCAGCCGGACTAGCGGGTACCAAGAGACCCAGTACTTC. Amino acids: CASSRTSGYQETQYF.